These T cell receptor beta chains were read from a single sample in a study of blood T cells in healthy people across ages. Via MiXCR, TCRdb re-called the 5' RACE reads, giving one row per CDR3 protein. The sample comprises 1.5 million to 1.8 million distinct CDR3 sequences, about 45% of which are singletons, and approximately 4% rests with the top ten. The sequencing sample was made of blood. The origin of the receptors is a woman younger than 35 in good health. The CDR3 runs from the conserved cysteine through the conserved F or W. Fields, in order: D gene, clone size, J gene, V gene, CDR3 DNA, CDR3 protein. The D gene is left open where the match is weak. Expanded clones are given a class, and other clones once, few, many or no size at all.

d_gene: NA; abundance: once; j_gene: TRBJ1-5; v_gene: TRBV2; CDR3nt: TGTGCCAGCAGTGTGGAAGCGACAGCAAATCAGCCCCAGCATTTT; CDR3aa: CASSVEATANQPQHF
d_gene: TRBD2; abundance: NA; j_gene: TRBJ2-7; v_gene: TRBV27; CDR3nt: TGTGCCAGCAGTTTCGCGGGAGATGGGGACGAGCAGTACTTC; CDR3aa: CASSFAGDGDEQYF
d_gene: TRBD1; abundance: NA; j_gene: TRBJ2-3; v_gene: TRBV3-1; CDR3nt: TGTGCCAGCAGCCCCAGACAGGGGCTCACAGATACGCAGTATTTT; CDR3aa: CASSPRQGLTDTQYF
d_gene: NA; abundance: NA; j_gene: TRBJ1-4; v_gene: TRBV2; CDR3nt: TGTGCCAGCAGGATACAGGCCACCACCCTTGAAAAACTGTTTTTT; CDR3aa: CASRIQATTLEKLFF
d_gene: TRBD1; abundance: few; j_gene: TRBJ2-7; v_gene: TRBV5-1; CDR3nt: TGCGCCAGCAGCGTGGGACAGGCCTCTTACGAGCAGTACTTC; CDR3aa: CASSVGQASYEQYF
d_gene: NA; abundance: few; j_gene: TRBJ2-5; v_gene: TRBV12-5; CDR3nt: TGTGCTAGGGGCCCAGCGGCACAAGAGACCCAGTACTTC; CDR3aa: CARGPAAQETQYF
d_gene: NA; abundance: NA; j_gene: TRBJ2-7; v_gene: TRBV11-2; CDR3nt: TGTGCCAGCAGCTCCACTTTCCAATACGAGCAGTACTTC; CDR3aa: CASSSTFQYEQYF
d_gene: NA; abundance: NA; j_gene: TRBJ2-4; v_gene: TRBV4-2; CDR3nt: TGTGCCAGCAGACCCGGACTCGTGAGCCAAGAGACCAAGTACTTC; CDR3aa: CASRPGLVSQETKYF
d_gene: TRBD2; abundance: few; j_gene: TRBJ2-7; v_gene: TRBV29-1; CDR3nt: TGCAGCGTTGGGCTAGCGGGGGGCTACGAGCAGTACTTC; CDR3aa: CSVGLAGGYEQYF
d_gene: TRBD1; abundance: few; j_gene: TRBJ1-1; v_gene: TRBV4-1; CDR3nt: TGCGCCAGCAGCCACCCACAGGGGTCTGAAGCTTTCTTT; CDR3aa: CASSHPQGSEAFF
d_gene: NA; abundance: few; j_gene: TRBJ1-5; v_gene: TRBV28; CDR3nt: TGTGCCAGCAGTTTCCGGACTTGGGGGAGCAATCAGCCCCAGCATTTT; CDR3aa: CASSFRTWGSNQPQHF
d_gene: NA; abundance: NA; j_gene: TRBJ2-5; v_gene: TRBV4-1; CDR3nt: TGCGCCAGCAGCCAAACCGGGACCGGGACCCAGTACTTC; CDR3aa: CASSQTGTGTQYF
d_gene: TRBD1; abundance: many; j_gene: TRBJ1-2; v_gene: TRBV29-1; CDR3nt: TGCAGCGTTCTAGGGACAGTCTATGGCTACACCTTC; CDR3aa: CSVLGTVYGYTF